This T cell receptor (beta chain) was documented in a study of cytomegalovirus exposure and HLA in healthy donors. Across the whole study: Inside one of the first data releases sat 75 million to 100 million unique TCRs taken from HLA-typed donors.

To note about this clone: The target antigen is unknown.

It was with 60 Vbeta and 13 Jbeta primers that the PCR ran. TCRdb's table, derived via immunoSEQ multiplex PCR, lists solely in-frame clones and lacks some. This sample carries some 110,000 clones, 60% to 70% of them seen once, and the ten largest clones take 8% to 9.5%. The CDR3 runs 14 residues. V lost 2 bases, J lost 8 bases, and 13 bases lay in between. Germline V lookup: CDR1 MNHEY, CDR2 SVGAGI. Study results and limitations: Later on, an analysis found that several of the most significant clusters appeared to be linked to common viral pathogens, which included parvovirus B19.

The chain uses TRBV6-5 and TRBJ1-5; a weak D match, TRBD1 (5 bases). The receptor's source is a woman in her forties in good health and CMV-seropositive. The sequenced sample consisted of PBMCs. CDR3 region: CASSYDRIYEPQHF. CDR3 DNA: TGTGCCAGCAGTTACGACAGAATTTATGAGCCCCAGCATTTT.